Listed here is a single T cell receptor (beta chain). Its antigen is currently unknown. This record belongs to a study of T cell responses to AZD1222 COVID-19 vaccine. Across the whole study: Second-dose timings of about 4 or about 12 weeks were pooled.

The study, taken as a whole, reports: In the spike-specific TCR repertoire, nearly half reportedly target unmutated variant regions. Distributed over spike, vaccine-associated CD4 TCRs predominated at 160-218 and 743-854.

Germline V CDR1 and CDR2: WNHNN, SYGVQD (reference sequence). This CDR3 is 15 amino acids long. The V end was cut by 0 bases, the J end by 2 bases, with 10 bases between. The method was immunoSEQ multiplex PCR; TCRdb's version includes in-frame clones alone and lacks a portion of them. This sample has over 100,000 clones, with about nine tenths found just once. The J gene is TRBJ1-1, the V gene TRBV10-1; D not resolved. The specimen was peripheral blood, collected on day 0 of AZD1222 vaccination. This sequence originates from an adult in good health. The CDR3 nucleotides read TGCGCCAGCAGTGAGTCCGGAATTCCCAACACTGAAGCTTTCTTT. This encodes CASSESGIPNTEAFF.